This T cell receptor beta chain was recovered during a study of blood T cell repertoires in COVID-19. Sequencing used immunoSEQ multiplex PCR; TCRdb keeps in-frame clones, though not all of them. The sample lists approximately 200,000 clones; 75% to 90% were seen once. Germline lookup yields CDR1 SGHAT and CDR2 FQNNGV. This CDR3 is built from 14 residues. V was shortened by 1 base and J by 0 bases, with 7 bases between the two germline ends. The sequenced material came from peripheral blood. This clonotype originated in a human donor in a cohort sampled during active COVID-19. V and J are TRBV11-2 and TRBJ2-7; D remains unclear. CDR3 protein: CASSLVGGSYEQYF. The CDR3 DNA reads as TGTGCCAGCAGCTTAGTAGGCGGCTCCTACGAGCAGTACTTC.